This T cell receptor (beta chain) was observed in a study of T cells after yellow fever vaccination. General study results and limits: Abundant clonotypes (contaminants from the bulk population) could be present in FACS-sorted repertoires. The appearance of a small share of clonotypes in both CD4 and CD8 compartments was observed. Post-booster reappearance was seen for most primary-vaccination clones (around 96% CD4, 75% to 90% CD8).

This clonotype was seen more than once but under ten times. The antigen is unknown. Researchers made TCR cDNA using 5'RACE template switching, and this step added a universal primer site and UMIs. A single record per CDR3 protein comes from TCRdb applying MiXCR to the 5' RACE reads. The table includes over 200,000 distinct CDR3 sequences, approximately 6.7% detected once. Germline V gene lookup returns CDR1 MNHEY and CDR2 SVGEGT. The CDR3 runs to 15 residues. The V segment lost 4 bases and the J segment 5 bases; nucleotides outside the gene matches: 7. The chain employs TRBV6-2 or TRBV6-3 and TRBJ2-4; TRBD1 matches at 8 bases. The receptor comes from a man aged 30 to 45 who received the YFV17D yellow fever vaccine. This specimen consisted of CD4+ T cells sorted from PBMCs, obtained on the day of the yellow fever booster vaccination. The CDR3 reads CASSSAGGGENIQYF. CDR3 nucleotide sequence: TGTGCCAGCAGTTCCGCAGGGGGCGGGGAAAACATTCAGTACTTC.